This T cell receptor (beta chain) was sequenced in a study of T cell responses to AZD1222 COVID-19 vaccine. Across the study: Second-dose intervals of approximately 4 or approximately 12 weeks were pooled.

In the case of this clone: Its antigen is currently unknown.

The study, taken as a whole, reports: Only a handful of AZD1222 recipients, more than five in all, had baseline seropositivity. Spike-specific TCR breadth and depth grew following two AZD1222 doses.

Germline CDR1 WSHSY, CDR2 SAAADI. V was clipped by 3 bases and J by 4 bases, with 10 bases between them. This CDR3 region has 14 residues. Sequencing was performed with immunoSEQ multiplex PCR; in TCRdb, only in-frame clones are kept and a portion is missing. The profile shows 80,000 or so clones, 82% of them singletons. This chain links TRBV10-2 with TRBJ1-5; D gene uncertain. This TCR was recovered from an adult in good health. The material sequenced was peripheral blood, taken on day 0 of AZD1222 vaccination. CDR3 residues: CASSDRRPNQPQHF. The CDR3 nucleotides read TGCGCCAGCAGTGACAGGCGCCCTAATCAGCCCCAGCATTTT.